The subject of this entry is one T cell receptor beta chain. The entry originates in a study of patients and donors after allogeneic stem cell transplantation. The CDR3 sequence is 12 residues long. Deletions cut 9 bases from V and 7 bases from J, with 10 bases between. Looked up from germline, CDR1 is SGHAT and CDR2 is FQNNGV. TCRdb independently ran MiXCR on the RT-PCR reads; one entry per CDR3 protein. The data show approximately 200,000 distinct CDR3 sequences, 35% to 45% seen once. Material: blood, either unsorted or a sorted T cell fraction (not recorded which). V usage is TRBV11-2 and J usage is TRBJ1-6; no clear D. The receptor was isolated from a human donor who was either an allogeneic HSCT recipient or a stem cell or donor lymphocyte infusion donor (not recorded which). It is not recorded whose cells these are; they may come from a transplant donor. The CDR3 region has the DNA TGTGCCAGAAGTACGGGGAATTCACCCCTCCACTTT. Translating gives CARSTGNSPLHF.